This T cell receptor beta chain was captured in a study of human T cells and chemical hapten exposure. CDR1 is MNHEY, CDR2 SMNVEV, per germline (reference sequence). The germline V and J ends were trimmed by 3 bases and 6 bases, with 18 bases remaining between them. This CDR3 contains 15 residues. Time point denoted: patch test 1, 2 weeks after DPC sensitization. Treatment here: therapeutic diphenylcyclopropenone sensitization with weekly scalp DPC. Blood, whole and unfractionated, served as the source for total RNA extraction. In TCRdb, the RACE reads were re-called with MiXCR into one record per CDR3 protein. Here the sample spans roughly 120,000 distinct CDR3 sequences, approximately 14% being singletons.

Source: whole blood, taken in connection with sensitization to the hapten diphenylcyclopropenone (DPC). This TCR came from a man aged 18 to 30 with alopecia areata. Some clones in this sample may be carry-over from other donors' samples. The chain couples TRBV27 to TRBJ2-7; D possibly uses TRBD1 or TRBD2 (5 bases each). CDR3 amino acids: CASSFLSGLQGEQYF. The DNA for the CDR3 is TGTGCCAGCAGTTTTTTGAGCGGACTTCAGGGCGAGCAGTACTTC.